This T cell receptor (beta chain) was sequenced in a study of T cells in Graves' hyperthyroidism and ophthalmopathy. Germline-derived CDR1 and CDR2 are LGHDT and YNNKEL (reference sequence). The CDR3 spans 11 residues. Trimming shortened V by 3 bases and J by 16 bases, and 10 bases separated the two germline ends. Researchers took RNA transcripts and amplified the TCR beta CDR3 regions from them. HTBI primers were employed in a first-round RT-PCR of the TCR CDR3. One entry per CDR3 protein results from TCRdb running MiXCR on the multiplex PCR reads. The repertoire holds about half a million distinct CDR3 sequences, with about 20% as singletons. Study-level findings and limits: Most expanded thyroid clonotypes above 0.001 recurred in blood.

Worth noting for this clonotype: Its antigen is currently unknown.

The sequenced material came from blood. The receptor comes from a woman aged 65 to 85 with Graves' ophthalmopathy. The chain combines TRBV3-1 with TRBJ1-6; D is perhaps TRBD1 (5 bases). CDR3 coding DNA: TGTGCCAGCAGCCACCCCGGGACTCTCCACTTT. Amino acids: CASSHPGTLHF.